The rows below give T cell receptor beta chains drawn from one sample of a study of blood T cell repertoires in COVID-19. Clones were sequenced by immunoSEQ multiplex PCR, and TCRdb holds only the in-frame ones, with some missing. Of 200,000 to 300,000 clones in the sample, about 89% were seen once. Sequenced: peripheral blood. The receptors shown here come from a woman aged 55 to 70 who had recovered from COVID-19. The CDR3 runs from the conserved cysteine through the conserved F or W. The order of the fields is J gene, V gene, CDR3 protein.

TRBJ1-6,TRBV27,CASSLTAGFYDSPLHF
TRBJ2-1,TRBV29-1,CSVERTGTGYNEQFF
TRBJ1-5,TRBV21-1,CASSKGGLGYIKYPSNQPQHF
TRBJ1-2,TRBV4-1,CASSQAGGAGGYTF
TRBJ1-2,TRBV29-1,CSGKEGGYGYTF
TRBJ1-3,TRBV6-1,CASSEQGGNTIYF
TRBJ2-2,TRBV21-1,CASSDRLIAGVIRSGELFF
TRBJ1-2,TRBV10-3,CAISESVSGYGYTF
TRBJ1-6,TRBV3-1/TRBV3-2,CASSPTGTGVSPLHF
TRBJ2-3,TRBV7-9,CASSLNQGFRPDTQYF
TRBJ2-1,TRBV11-1,CASSLGASGGNNEQFF
TRBJ1-1,TRBV27,CASSPPGTEAFF
TRBJ2-7,TRBV6-2/TRBV6-3,CASSPRDSSGGAFSYEQYF
TRBJ1-5,TRBV6-5,CASSYGADRNQPQHF
TRBJ2-7,TRBV28,CASSFSGQGSYEQYF
TRBJ2-1,TRBV24-1,CATSDLRGGYNEQFF
TRBJ1-6,TRBV19,CASTSGSRNSPLHF
TRBJ1-5,TRBV6-5,CASSWAGGNQPQHF
TRBJ1-2,TRBV29-1,CSVTWTGGHGYTF
TRBJ2-3,TRBV11-3,CASSSSVQGGTQYF
TRBJ1-1,TRBV6-5,CASSYFSRGSTEAFF
TRBJ1-6,TRBV6-5,CASSPGDRQSPLHF
TRBJ2-4,TRBV15,CATSRDSSDIYRAKNIQYF
TRBJ2-5,TRBV9,CASSVTSANQETQYF
TRBJ2-7,TRBV7-8,CASSPPGTNSYEQYF
TRBJ2-5,TRBV7-9,CASSYYSGGAQETQYF
TRBJ2-2,TRBV9,CASSAGGELFF
TRBJ1-1,TRBV21-1,CASSKGLSRGTEAFF
TRBJ2-3,TRBV3-1/TRBV3-2,CASSQLLAGATSTDTQYF
TRBJ1-1,TRBV9,CASTAMGGNTEAFF
TRBJ2-7,TRBV27,CASSLRRLEEQYF
TRBJ1-3,TRBV28,CASRTTVEGNTIYF
TRBJ2-7,TRBV5-6,CASSLVPTEQYF
TRBJ2-5,TRBV6-5,CASSYSTSGGEETQYF
TRBJ1-6,TRBV5-6,CASSSLLSNSPLHF
TRBJ2-7,TRBV15,CATSPTGSSYEQYF
TRBJ2-3,TRBV10-1,CASSHRRDRGSSDTQYF
TRBJ2-7,TRBV28,CASSSYRAEQYF
TRBJ2-2,TRBV27,CASSSLAGGRTGELFF
TRBJ1-6,TRBV5-1,CASSLLGTEGSPLHF
TRBJ2-5,TRBV29-1,CSGANETQYF
TRBJ1-1,TRBV27,CASSLVPGNTEAFF